The 3 T cell receptor beta chains listed next were all sequenced from one sample in a study of blood T cell repertoires in COVID-19 (TCRdb year 2020). Library preparation was by the immunoSEQ multiplex PCR assay. The source is immuneACCESS, and TCRdb retained only in-frame sequences with V and J called. Part of the clones is not carried over; for the studies checked, unresolved V genes explain less than half of this, and the remainder is unexplained. Within this sample are 250,000 to 350,000 clones, with approximately 90% of them counted one time only. 3% of the sample rests with the top ten. Specimen: peripheral blood. The receptor set was obtained from a woman aged 30 to 39 with active or convalescent COVID-19.

The CDR3 here is CATSDFRQDTGELFF. The CDR3 DNA follows: TGTGCCACCAGTGATTTTAGACAAGATACCGGGGAGCTGTTTTTT. The chain has TRBV24-1 and TRBJ2-2, with no clear D. CDR3 length equals 15 residues. V gave up 1 base and J gave up 5 bases, with 10 bases separating them. The germline V gene encodes CDR1 KGHDR and CDR2 SFDVKD.

This chain connects TRBV6-5 to TRBJ2-2, with 11 bases matching TRBD2. V shed 6 bases, J shed 7 bases, and the junction held 7 bases outside the gene matches. The CDR3 is 15 amino acids. Germline V gene sequence: CDR1 MNHEY, CDR2 SVGAGI. CDR3 bases: TGTGCCAGCAGCCCAAGACTAGCGGGGCGCGGGGAGCTGTTTTTT. Its translation: CASSPRLAGRGELFF.

This chain joins TRBV4-3 and TRBJ1-2; 8 nucleotides match TRBD1. Germline V gene lookup returns CDR1 LGHNA and CDR2 YSLEER. CDR3 length: 15 amino acids. J lost 4 bases, V lost 0 bases, and 4 bases had no gene match. CDR3 region: CASSQDDRGSYGYTF. As DNA, the CDR3 is TGCGCCAGCAGCCAAGACGACAGGGGAAGCTATGGCTACACCTTC.